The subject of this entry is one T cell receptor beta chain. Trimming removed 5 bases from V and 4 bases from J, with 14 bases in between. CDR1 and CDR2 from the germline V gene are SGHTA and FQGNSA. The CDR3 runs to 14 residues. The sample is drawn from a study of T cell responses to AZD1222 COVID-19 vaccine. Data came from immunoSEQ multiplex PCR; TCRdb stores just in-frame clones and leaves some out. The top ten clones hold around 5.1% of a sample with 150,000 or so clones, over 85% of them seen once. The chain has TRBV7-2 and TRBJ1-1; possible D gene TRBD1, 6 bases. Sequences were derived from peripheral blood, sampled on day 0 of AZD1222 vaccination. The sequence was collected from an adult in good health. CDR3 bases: TGTGCCAGCAGCCGGGGGCGGTCTCGCACTGAAGCTTTCTTT. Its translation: CASSRGRSRTEAFF.